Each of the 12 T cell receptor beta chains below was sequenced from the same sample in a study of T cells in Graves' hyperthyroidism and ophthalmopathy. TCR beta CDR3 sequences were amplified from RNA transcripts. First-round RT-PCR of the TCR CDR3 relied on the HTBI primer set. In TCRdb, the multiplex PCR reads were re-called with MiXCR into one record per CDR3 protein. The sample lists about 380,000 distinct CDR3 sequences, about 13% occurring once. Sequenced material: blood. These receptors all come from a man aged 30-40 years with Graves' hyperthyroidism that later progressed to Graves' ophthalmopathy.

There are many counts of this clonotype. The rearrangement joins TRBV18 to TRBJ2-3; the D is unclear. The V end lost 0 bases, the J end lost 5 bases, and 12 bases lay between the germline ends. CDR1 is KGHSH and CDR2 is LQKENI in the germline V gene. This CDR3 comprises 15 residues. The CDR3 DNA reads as TGTGCCAGCTCACCACCGAGTAAGGTAGGAGATACGCAGTATTTT. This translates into CASSPPSKVGDTQYF.

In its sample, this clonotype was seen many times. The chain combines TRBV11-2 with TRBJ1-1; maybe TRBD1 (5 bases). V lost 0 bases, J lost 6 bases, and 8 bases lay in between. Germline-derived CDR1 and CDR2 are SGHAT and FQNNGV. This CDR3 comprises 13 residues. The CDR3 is CASSLDRGSEAFF. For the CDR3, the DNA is TGTGCCAGCAGCTTAGATCGGGGGTCTGAAGCTTTCTTT. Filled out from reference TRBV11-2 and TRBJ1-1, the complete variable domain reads EAGVAQSPRYKIIEKRQSVAFWCNPISGHATLYWYQQILGQGPKLLIQFQNNGVVDDSQLPKDRFSAERLKGVDSTLKIQPAKLEDSAVYLCASSLDRGSEAFFGQGTRLTVV.

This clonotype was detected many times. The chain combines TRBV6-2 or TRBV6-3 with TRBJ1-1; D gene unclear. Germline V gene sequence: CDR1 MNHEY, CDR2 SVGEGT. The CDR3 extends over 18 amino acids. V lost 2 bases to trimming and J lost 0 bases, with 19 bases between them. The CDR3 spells CASSYRRADTYMNTEAFF. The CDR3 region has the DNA TGTGCCAGCAGTTACCGGAGAGCAGATACTTATATGAACACTGAAGCTTTCTTT.

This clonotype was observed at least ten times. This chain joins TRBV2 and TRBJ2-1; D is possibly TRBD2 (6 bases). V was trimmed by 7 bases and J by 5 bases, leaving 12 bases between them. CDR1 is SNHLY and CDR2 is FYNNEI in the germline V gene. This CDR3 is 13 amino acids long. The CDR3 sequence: CASKGGRNNEQFF. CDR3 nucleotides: TGTGCCAGCAAGGGAGGACGGAACAATGAGCAGTTCTTC.

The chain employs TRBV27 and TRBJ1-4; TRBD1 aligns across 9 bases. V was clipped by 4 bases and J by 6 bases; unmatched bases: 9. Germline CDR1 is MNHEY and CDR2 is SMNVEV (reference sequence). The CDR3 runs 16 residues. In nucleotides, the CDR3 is TGTGCCAGCAGTTCCTGGGACAGGGATGAGGATGAAAAACTGTTTTTT. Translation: CASSSWDRDEDEKLFF. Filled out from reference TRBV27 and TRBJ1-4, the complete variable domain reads EAQVTQNPRYLITVTGKKLTVTCSQNMNHEYMSWYRQDPGLGLRQIYYSMNVEVTDKGDVPEGYKVSRKEKRNFPLILESPSPNQTSLYFCASSSWDRDEDEKLFFGSGTQLSVL.

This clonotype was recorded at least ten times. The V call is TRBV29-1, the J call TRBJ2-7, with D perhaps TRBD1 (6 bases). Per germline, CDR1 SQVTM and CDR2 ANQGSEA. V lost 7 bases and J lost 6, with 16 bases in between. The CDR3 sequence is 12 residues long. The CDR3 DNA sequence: TGCAGCGGGGGACAAGGCCCTTCCGAGCAGTACTTC. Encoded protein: CSGGQGPSEQYF.

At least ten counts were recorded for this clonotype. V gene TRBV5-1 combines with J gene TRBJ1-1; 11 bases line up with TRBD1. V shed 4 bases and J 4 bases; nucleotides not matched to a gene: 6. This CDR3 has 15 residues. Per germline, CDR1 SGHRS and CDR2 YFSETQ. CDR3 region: CASSVPGTGGTEAFF. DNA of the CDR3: TGCGCCAGCAGCGTACCCGGGACAGGGGGCACTGAAGCTTTCTTT. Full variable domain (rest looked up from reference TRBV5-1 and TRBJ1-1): KAGVTQTPRYLIKTRGQQVTLSCSPISGHRSVSWYQQTPGQGLQFLFEYFSETQRNKGNFPGRFSGRQFSNSRSEMNVSTLELGDSALYLCASSVPGTGGTEAFFGQGTRLTVV.

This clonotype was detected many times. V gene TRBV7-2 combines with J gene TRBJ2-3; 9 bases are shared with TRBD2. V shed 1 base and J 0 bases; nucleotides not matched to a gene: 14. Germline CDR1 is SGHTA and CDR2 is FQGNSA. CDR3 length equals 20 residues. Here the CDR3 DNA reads TGTGCCAGCAGCTTAGGGGGCGGAGCGGGGGGCATCCGAAGCACAGATACGCAGTATTTT. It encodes CASSLGGGAGGIRSTDTQYF.

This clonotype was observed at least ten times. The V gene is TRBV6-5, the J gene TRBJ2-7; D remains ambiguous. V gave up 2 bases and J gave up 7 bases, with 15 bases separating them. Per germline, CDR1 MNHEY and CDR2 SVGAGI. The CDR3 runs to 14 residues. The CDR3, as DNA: TGTGCCAGCAGTTACCCCCCCCCTAGGGAAGAGCAGTACTTC. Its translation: CASSYPPPREEQYF.

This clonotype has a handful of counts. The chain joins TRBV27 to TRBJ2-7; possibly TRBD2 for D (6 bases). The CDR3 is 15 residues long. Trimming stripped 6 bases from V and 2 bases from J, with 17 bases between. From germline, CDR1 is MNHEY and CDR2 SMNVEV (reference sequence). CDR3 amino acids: CASRVRGGEAYEQYF. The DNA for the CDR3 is TGTGCCAGCAGGGTGAGGGGCGGGGAAGCCTACGAGCAGTACTTC.

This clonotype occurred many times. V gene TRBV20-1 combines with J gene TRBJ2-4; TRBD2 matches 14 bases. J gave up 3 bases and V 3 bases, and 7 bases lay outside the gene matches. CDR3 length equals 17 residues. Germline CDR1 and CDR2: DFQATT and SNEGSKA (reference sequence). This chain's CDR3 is CSASRLAGGQSKNIQYF. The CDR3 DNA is TGCAGTGCTAGCCGACTAGCGGGGGGGCAGAGCAAAAACATTCAGTACTTC.

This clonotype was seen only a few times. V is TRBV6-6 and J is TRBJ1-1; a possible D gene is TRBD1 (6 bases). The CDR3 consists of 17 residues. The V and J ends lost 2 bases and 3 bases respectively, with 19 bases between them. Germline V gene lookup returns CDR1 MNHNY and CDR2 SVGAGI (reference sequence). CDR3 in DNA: TGTGCCAGCAGTTACCGGGGGCTAGTGATAGCGGACACTGAAGCTTTCTTT. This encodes CASSYRGLVIADTEAFF.